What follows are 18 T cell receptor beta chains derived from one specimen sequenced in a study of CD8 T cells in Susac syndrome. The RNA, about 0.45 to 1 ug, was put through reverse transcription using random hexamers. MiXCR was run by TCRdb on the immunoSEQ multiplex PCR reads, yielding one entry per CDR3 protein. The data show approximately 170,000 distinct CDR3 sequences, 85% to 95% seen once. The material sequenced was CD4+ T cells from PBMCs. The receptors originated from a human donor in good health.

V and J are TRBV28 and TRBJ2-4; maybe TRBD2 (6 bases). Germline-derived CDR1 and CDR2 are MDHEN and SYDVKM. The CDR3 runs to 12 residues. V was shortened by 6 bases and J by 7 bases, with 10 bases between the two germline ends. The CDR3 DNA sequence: TGTGCCAGCAGCCTGGCGGGGAACATTCAGTACTTC. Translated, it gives CASSLAGNIQYF. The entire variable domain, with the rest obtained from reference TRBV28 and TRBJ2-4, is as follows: DVKVTQSSRYLVKRTGEKVFLECVQDMDHENMFWYRQDPGLGLRLIYFSYDVKMKEKGDIPEGYSVSREKKERFSLILESASTNQTSMYLCASSLAGNIQYFGAGTRLSVL.

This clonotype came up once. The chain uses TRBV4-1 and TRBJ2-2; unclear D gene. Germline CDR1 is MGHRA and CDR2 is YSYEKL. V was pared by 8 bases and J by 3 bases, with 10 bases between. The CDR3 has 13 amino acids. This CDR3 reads CASSRPYTGELFF. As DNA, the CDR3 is TGCGCCAGCTCCAGGCCCTACACCGGGGAGCTGTTTTTT.

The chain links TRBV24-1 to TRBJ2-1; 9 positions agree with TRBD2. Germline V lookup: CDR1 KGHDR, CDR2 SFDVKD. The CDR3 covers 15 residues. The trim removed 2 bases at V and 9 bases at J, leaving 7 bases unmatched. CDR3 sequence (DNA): TGTGCCACCAGTGATTCCGGCGGGGGGGATACTGAGCAGTTCTTC. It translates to CATSDSGGGDTEQFF.

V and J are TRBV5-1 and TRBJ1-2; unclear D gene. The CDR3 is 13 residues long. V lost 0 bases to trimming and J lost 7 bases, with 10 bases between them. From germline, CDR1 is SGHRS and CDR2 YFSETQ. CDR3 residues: CASSLEAFGGYTF. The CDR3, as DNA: TGCGCCAGCAGCTTGGAGGCCTTCGGTGGCTACACCTTC.

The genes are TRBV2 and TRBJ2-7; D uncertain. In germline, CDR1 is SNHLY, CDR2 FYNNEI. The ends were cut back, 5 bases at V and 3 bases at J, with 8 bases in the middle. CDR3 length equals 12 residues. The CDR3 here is CASSSDGYEQYF. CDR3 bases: TGTGCCAGCAGTTCGGACGGCTACGAGCAGTACTTC.

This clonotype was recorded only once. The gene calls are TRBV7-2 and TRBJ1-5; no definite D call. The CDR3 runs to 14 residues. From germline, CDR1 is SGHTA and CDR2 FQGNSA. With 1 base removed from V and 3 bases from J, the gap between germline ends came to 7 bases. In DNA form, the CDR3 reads TGTGCCAGCAGCTTAGAGGCGAACAATCAGCCCCAGCATTTT. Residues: CASSLEANNQPQHF.

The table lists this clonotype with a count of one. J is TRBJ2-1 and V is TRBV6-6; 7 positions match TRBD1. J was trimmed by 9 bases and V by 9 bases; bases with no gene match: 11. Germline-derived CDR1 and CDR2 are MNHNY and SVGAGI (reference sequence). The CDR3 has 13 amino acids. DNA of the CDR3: TGTGCCAGTTCACAGGGGATGGCGAGTGAGCAGTTCTTC. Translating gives CASSQGMASEQFF.

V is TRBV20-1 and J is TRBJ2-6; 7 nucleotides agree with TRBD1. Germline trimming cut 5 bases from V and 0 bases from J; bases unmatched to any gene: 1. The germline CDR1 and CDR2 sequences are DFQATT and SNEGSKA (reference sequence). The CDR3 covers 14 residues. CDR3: CSARQGSGANVLTF. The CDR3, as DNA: TGCAGTGCTCGACAGGGCTCTGGGGCCAACGTCCTGACTTTC.

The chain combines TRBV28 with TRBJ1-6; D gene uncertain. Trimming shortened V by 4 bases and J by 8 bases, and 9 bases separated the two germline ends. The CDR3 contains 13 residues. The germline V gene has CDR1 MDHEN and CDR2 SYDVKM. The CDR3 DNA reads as TGTGCCAGCAGTTCAAGTTCCCATTCACCCCTCCACTTT. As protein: CASSSSSHSPLHF.

The chain's CDR3 is CASRPTGGYSNQPQHF. The CDR3 bases are TGTGCAAGTCGACCTACAGGGGGCTATAGCAATCAGCCCCAGCATTTT. This chain joins TRBV12-2 and TRBJ1-5; the table's D call TRBD1 went unverified against the DNA. TRBV12-2 is deemed a pseudogene. The CDR3 has 16 amino acids.

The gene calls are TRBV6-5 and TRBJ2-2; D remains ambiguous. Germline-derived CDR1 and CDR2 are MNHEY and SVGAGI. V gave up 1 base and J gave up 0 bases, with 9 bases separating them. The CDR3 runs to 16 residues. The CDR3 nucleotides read TGTGCCAGCAGTTACTTGGGGTGGTCGAACACCGGGGAGCTGTTTTTT. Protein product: CASSYLGWSNTGELFF.

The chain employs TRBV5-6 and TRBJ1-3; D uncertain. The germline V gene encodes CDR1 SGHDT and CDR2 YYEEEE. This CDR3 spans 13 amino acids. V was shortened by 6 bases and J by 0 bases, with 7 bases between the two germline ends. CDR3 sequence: CASTLVSGNTIYF. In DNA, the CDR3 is TGTGCCAGCACTCTTGTCTCTGGAAACACCATATATTTT.

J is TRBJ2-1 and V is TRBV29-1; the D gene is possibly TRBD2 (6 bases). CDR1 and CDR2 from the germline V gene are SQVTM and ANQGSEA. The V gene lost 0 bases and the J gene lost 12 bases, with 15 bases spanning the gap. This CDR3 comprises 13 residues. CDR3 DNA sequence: TGCAGCGTTGAAGATCCGTTAAGGGGAGGGCAGTTCTTC. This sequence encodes CSVEDPLRGGQFF.

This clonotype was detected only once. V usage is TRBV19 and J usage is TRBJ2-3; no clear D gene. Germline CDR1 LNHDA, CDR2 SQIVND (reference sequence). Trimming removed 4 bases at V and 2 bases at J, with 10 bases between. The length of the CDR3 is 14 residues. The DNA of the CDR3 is TGTGCCAGTAGTACCCCCCGGACCACAGATACGCAGTATTTT. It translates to CASSTPRTTDTQYF.

CDR3 nucleotide sequence: TGTGCCAGCAGCCCCCACCCAGGAACTGAAGCTTTCTTT. Translated: CASSPHPGTEAFF. V is TRBV7-3 and J is TRBJ1-1; D is undetermined. V was cut by 5 bases and J by 5 bases, with 12 bases left in between. Germline V gene sequence: CDR1 SGHTA, CDR2 FQGTGA. The length of the CDR3 is 13 residues.

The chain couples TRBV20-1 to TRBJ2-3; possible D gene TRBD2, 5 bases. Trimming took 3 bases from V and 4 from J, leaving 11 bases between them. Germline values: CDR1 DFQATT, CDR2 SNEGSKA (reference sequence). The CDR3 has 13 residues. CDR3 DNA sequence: TGCAGTGCTAGTTTCTTGGGAGCAGATACGCAGTATTTT. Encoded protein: CSASFLGADTQYF.

The CDR3 reads CSARDIQGGKNIQYF. As DNA, the CDR3 is TGCAGTGCTAGAGATATACAGGGAGGTAAAAACATTCAGTACTTC. The V gene is TRBV20-1, the J gene TRBJ2-4; D tentatively fits TRBD1 or TRBD2 (6 bases each). CDR3 length: 15 amino acids. CDR1 is DFQATT and CDR2 is SNEGSKA in the germline V gene (reference sequence). The germline V and J ends were trimmed by 0 bases and 4 bases, with 13 bases remaining between them.

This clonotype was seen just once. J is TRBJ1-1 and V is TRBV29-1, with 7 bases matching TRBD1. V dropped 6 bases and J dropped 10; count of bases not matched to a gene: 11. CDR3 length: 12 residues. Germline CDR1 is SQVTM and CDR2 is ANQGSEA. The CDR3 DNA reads TGCAGCGTAAGTCTGACAGGGCACGTAGCTTTCTTT. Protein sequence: CSVSLTGHVAFF.